The 25 T cell receptor beta chains below were found in one sample sequenced in a study of early T cells in non-severe SARS-CoV-2 infection. Via MiXCR, TCRdb re-called the 5' RACE reads, giving one row per CDR3 protein. The profile shows tens of thousands of distinct CDR3 sequences, 5.5% to 6.5% of them singletons. The specimen was whole blood. These receptors were obtained from an adult who was a healthcare worker with PCR-confirmed SARS-CoV-2 infection or an uninfected control (not recorded which).

This sequence joins TRBV11-2 and TRBJ1-5; TRBD1 matches at 9 bases. The V and J ends lost 5 bases and 1 base, in that order; junction bases with no gene match: 3. The CDR3 covers 15 residues. Germline CDR1 SGHAT, CDR2 FQNNGV. CDR3 coding DNA: TGTGCCAGCAGCGTCGGGACAGGGAGCAATCAGCCCCAGCATTTT. It codes for CASSVGTGSNQPQHF.

There are a few counts of this clonotype. The chain is built from TRBV15 and TRBJ2-1; D call uncertain. Germline CDR1 reads LNHNV; CDR2 reads YYDKDF (reference sequence). The CDR3 runs to 15 residues. Trimming cost V 0 bases and J 3 bases, with 9 bases left between them. The CDR3 DNA follows: TGTGCCACCAGCAGAGATCTCGGCGGCTACAATGAGCAGTTCTTC. Amino acid sequence: CATSRDLGGYNEQFF.

This clonotype was detected ten times or more. The gene calls are TRBV20-1 and TRBJ1-6, with D possibly being TRBD1 (5 bases). This CDR3 region has 13 residues. CDR1 is DFQATT and CDR2 is SNEGSKA in the germline V gene (reference sequence). The germline V and J ends were trimmed by 3 bases and 10 bases, with 13 bases remaining between them. The CDR3 DNA reads as TGCAGTGCTAGGAAGACAGAGAGCTCACCCCTCCACTTT. Amino acid sequence: CSARKTESSPLHF.

This clonotype was seen a handful of times. The chain is built from TRBV12-3 or TRBV12-4 and TRBJ1-2; D unresolved. The V end was cut by 6 bases, the J end by 9 bases, with 20 bases between. The CDR3 runs to 14 residues. The CDR3 DNA is TGTGCCAGCAGCCCCATCCTCCGGGGTTATAGCTACACCTTC. This translates into CASSPILRGYSYTF.

This clonotype was seen at least ten times. J is TRBJ1-2 and V is TRBV18; no reliable D call. V lost 3 bases and J 4 bases, leaving 9 bases between the germline ends. CDR3 length equals 13 residues. Germline V gene sequence: CDR1 KGHSH, CDR2 LQKENI. CDR3 sequence: CASSPIQFYGYTF. In DNA, the CDR3 is TGTGCCAGCTCACCGATTCAGTTCTATGGCTACACCTTC.

At least ten counts were recorded for this clonotype. The V gene is TRBV20-1, the J gene TRBJ1-6; 7 positions match TRBD1. With 5 bases clipped from V and 7 bases from J, the junction kept 14 bases outside the gene matches. CDR1 is DFQATT, CDR2 SNEGSKA, per germline (reference sequence). This CDR3 is 16 amino acids long. The CDR3 bases are TGCAGTGCTCGAAAAAACTCGGGACAGAGAAATTCACCCCTCCACTTT. Translation gives CSARKNSGQRNSPLHF.

Many counts were recorded for this clonotype. The chain carries TRBV3-1 and TRBJ1-2; a possible D gene is TRBD1 (5 bases). Per germline, CDR1 LGHDT and CDR2 YNNKEL (reference sequence). This CDR3 is 13 amino acids long. V dropped 6 bases and J dropped 6 bases, with 14 bases sitting between them. The CDR3 DNA sequence: TGTGCCAGCAGTCTCCAAAAGGGACATGGCTACACCTTC. It specifies CASSLQKGHGYTF.

Many counts were recorded for this clonotype. V and J are TRBV20-1 and TRBJ2-7; TRBD2 matches 13 bases. Germline assignment: CDR1 DFQATT and CDR2 SNEGSKA (reference sequence). This CDR3 spans 15 amino acids. V trimming: 6 bases; J trimming: 5 bases; junction bases outside the gene matches: 10. CDR3 protein: CSAASGLAGAHEQYF. DNA for the CDR3: TGCAGTGCCGCCTCCGGACTAGCGGGAGCCCACGAGCAGTACTTC.

In this sample, this clonotype turned up a few times. The chain joins TRBV5-1 to TRBJ1-2, with a tentative D call TRBD1 (6 bases). The CDR3 totals 16 residues. Per the germline V gene, CDR1 is SGHRS and CDR2 is YFSETQ. V was shortened by 6 bases and J by 1 base, with 19 bases between the two germline ends. CDR3 sequence: CASKPPGEVYNYGYTF. CDR3 coding DNA: TGCGCCAGCAAACCGCCAGGGGAGGTTTATAACTATGGCTACACCTTC.

This clonotype was counted many times. V gene TRBV20-1 combines with J gene TRBJ2-4; 13 nucleotides line up with TRBD2. CDR1 is DFQATT, CDR2 SNEGSKA, per germline (reference sequence). The CDR3 consists of 14 residues. Trimming at V came to 5 bases and at J to 11 bases, leaving 9 bases not matched to a gene. This CDR3 is CSASTSGGVHFQYF. CDR3 nucleotide sequence: TGCAGTGCTTCAACTAGCGGGGGGGTCCATTTTCAGTACTTC.

The V gene is TRBV6-2 or TRBV6-3, the J gene TRBJ1-5; TRBD1 matches at 8 bases. The CDR3 has 15 amino acids. V was pared by 6 bases and J by 2 bases, with 6 bases of the junction left unmatched. Germline CDR1 reads MNHEY; CDR2 reads SVGEGT. CDR3 sequence: CASSPQDRGNQPQHF. The CDR3 region has the DNA TGTGCCAGCAGCCCTCAGGACAGGGGCAATCAGCCCCAGCATTTT.

This chain connects TRBV7-9 to TRBJ1-6; TRBD1 is a possible D gene (5 bases). Trimming pared 8 bases from V and 8 bases from J, leaving 13 bases between. Germline V gives CDR1 SEHNR, CDR2 FQNEAQ (reference sequence). The CDR3 has 13 residues. CDR3 DNA: TGTGCCAGCTCTTCAGGGTTACATTCACCCCTCCACTTT. Protein sequence: CASSSGLHSPLHF. Variable domain in full (rest from reference TRBV7-9 and TRBJ1-6): DTGVSQNPRHKITKRGQNVTFRCDPISEHNRLYWYRQTLGQGPEFLTYFQNEAQLEKSRLLSDRFSAERPKGSFSTLEIQRTEQGDSAMYLCASSSGLHSPLHFGNGTRLTVT.

This clonotype was counted at least ten times. The chain uses TRBV2 and TRBJ2-3; D may be TRBD2 (5 bases). Germline V lookup: CDR1 SNHLY, CDR2 FYNNEI. V was cut by 6 bases and J by 6 bases, with 16 bases left in between. The CDR3 extends over 14 amino acids. As DNA, the CDR3 is TGTGCCAGCAGAAAGGGAGCGGTCGTCGATACGCAGTATTTT. Amino acid sequence: CASRKGAVVDTQYF.

This clonotype was counted at least ten times. V usage is TRBV5-1 and J usage is TRBJ2-2, with D unclear. Trimming pared 0 bases from V and 4 bases from J, leaving 4 bases between. Germline assignment: CDR1 SGHRS and CDR2 YFSETQ. The CDR3 spans 13 residues. The CDR3 protein is CASSLALTGELFF. CDR3 in DNA: TGCGCCAGCAGCTTGGCCCTCACCGGGGAGCTGTTTTTT.

The V and J genes are TRBV5-1 and TRBJ1-6; no definite D call. Germline values: CDR1 SGHRS, CDR2 YFSETQ. The ends were cut back, 1 base at V and 5 bases at J, with 10 bases in the middle. The CDR3 sequence is 15 residues long. The CDR3 sequence: CASSLRQENNSPLHF. The CDR3 DNA is TGCGCCAGCAGCTTGCGGCAGGAGAATAATTCACCCCTCCACTTT.

The chain employs TRBV3-1 and TRBJ2-6; tentative D call: TRBD2 (6 bases). V lost 4 bases to trimming and J lost 2 bases, with 6 bases between them. This CDR3 has 14 residues. Germline CDR1 is LGHDT and CDR2 is YNNKEL (reference sequence). CDR3 sequence: CASSRGAGANVLTF. CDR3 nucleotides: TGTGCCAGCAGCCGGGGGGCTGGGGCCAACGTCCTGACTTTC.

This clonotype was counted ten times or more. The V call is TRBV7-2, the J call TRBJ2-4; D may correspond to TRBD1 or TRBD2 (7 bases each). Germline CDR1 and CDR2: SGHTA and FQGNSA. The CDR3 has 14 amino acids. The ends were cut back, 5 bases at V and 7 bases at J, with 15 bases in the middle. The CDR3 coding sequence is TGTGCCAGCAGCGCCCAGGGAGGGGGCAACATTCAGTACTTC. It codes for CASSAQGGGNIQYF.

V usage is TRBV12-3 or TRBV12-4 and J usage is TRBJ2-2; D is uncertain. Deletions cut 6 bases from V and 7 bases from J, with 9 bases between. The CDR3 consists of 12 residues. CDR3 in amino acids: CASSLSGGELFF. CDR3 DNA: TGTGCCAGCAGCCTCAGTGGCGGGGAGCTGTTTTTT.

This clonotype was recorded many times. The chain joins TRBV28 to TRBJ2-6; D gene ambiguous. This CDR3 contains 16 residues. Germline CDR1 is MDHEN and CDR2 is SYDVKM. Trimming cost V 2 bases and J 2 bases, with 10 bases left between them. The CDR3 sequence: CASSLQIVPGANVLTF. CDR3 DNA sequence: TGTGCCAGCAGTTTACAAATAGTTCCTGGGGCCAACGTCCTGACTTTC. The full variable domain, rest sourced from reference TRBV28 and TRBJ2-6, is DVKVTQSSRYLVKRTGEKVFLECVQDMDHENMFWYRQDPGLGLRLIYFSYDVKMKEKGDIPEGYSVSREKKERFSLILESASTNQTSMYLCASSLQIVPGANVLTFGAGSRLTVL.

This clonotype was observed at least ten times. This rearrangement joins TRBV7-8 to TRBJ2-4; D is uncertain. Germline V gene lookup returns CDR1 SGHVS and CDR2 FQNEAQ. The CDR3 covers 14 residues. V lost 1 base, J lost 3 bases, and 7 bases lay in between. The CDR3 protein is CASSLGQVKNIQYF. The DNA for the CDR3 is TGTGCCAGCAGCTTAGGCCAGGTCAAAAACATTCAGTACTTC.

In its sample, this clonotype was seen many times. The gene calls are TRBV7-6 and TRBJ2-5, with 10 bases matching TRBD1. Germline V gives CDR1 SGHVS, CDR2 FNYEAQ. The CDR3 spans 14 residues. V trimming: 5 bases; J trimming: 4 bases; junction bases outside the gene matches: 4. The CDR3 here is CASSPWTGGETQYF. CDR3 coding DNA: TGTGCCAGCAGCCCGTGGACAGGGGGAGAGACCCAGTACTTC.

The gene calls are TRBV20-1 and TRBJ1-5; the match to TRBD1 covers 8 bases. Per germline, CDR1 DFQATT and CDR2 SNEGSKA (reference sequence). The junction had 3 bases not matched to a gene; V was cut back by 6 bases and J by 5 bases. This CDR3 spans 12 amino acids. Here the CDR3 reads CSAHRGDQPQHF. The CDR3 coding sequence is TGCAGTGCCCACAGGGGGGATCAGCCCCAGCATTTT.

The chain joins TRBV10-3 to TRBJ2-1; 8 bases agree with TRBD2. With 8 bases clipped from V and 0 bases from J, the junction kept 6 bases outside the gene matches. Germline assignment: CDR1 ENHRY and CDR2 SYGVKD. This CDR3 contains 15 residues. DNA of the CDR3: TGTGCCATCCAAGTAAGCGGGAGCTCCTACAATGAGCAGTTCTTC. This sequence encodes CAIQVSGSSYNEQFF.

This rearrangement joins TRBV4-1 to TRBJ2-3; TRBD1 matches 8 bases. Germline V gene lookup returns CDR1 MGHRA and CDR2 YSYEKL. The CDR3 length is 16 residues. With 1 base clipped from V and 5 bases from J, the junction kept 8 bases outside the gene matches. CDR3 in DNA: TGCGCCAGCAGCCAAGTGACAGGGGCTTGGGGAGATACGCAGTATTTT. As protein: CASSQVTGAWGDTQYF.

At least ten counts were recorded for this clonotype. The chain combines TRBV9 with TRBJ2-7; 8 bases fit TRBD2. Germline V gene data show CDR1 as SGDLS and CDR2 as YYNGEE. J gave up 0 bases and V 2 bases, and 4 bases lay outside the gene matches. CDR3 size: 15 residues. CDR3 residues: CASSVAGGSSYEQYF. CDR3 nucleotide sequence: TGTGCCAGCAGCGTGGCGGGGGGCAGCTCCTACGAGCAGTACTTC.